Listed below are T cell receptor beta chains from one sample, sequenced in a study of T cells in Graves' hyperthyroidism and ophthalmopathy. TCRdb independently ran MiXCR on the multiplex PCR reads; one entry per CDR3 protein. This repertoire shows about 700,000 distinct CDR3 sequences, less than 15% found once; its top ten account for 10%. Sequenced input: blood. The receptors stem from a woman aged 18 to 35 with Graves' hyperthyroidism. CDR3s include the opening cysteine and the closing phenylalanine or tryptophan. Fields, in order: J gene, V gene, clone size, D gene, CDR3 DNA, CDR3 protein. D genes are given only for firm matches. Clone size is stated in some rows and not others, as once, few, many or a class when expanded.

TRBJ1-2 | TRBV18 | many | . | TGTGCCAGCTCACCACAAATTACCGGGACTGAGAATGGCTACACCTTC | CASSPQITGTENGYTF
TRBJ2-5 | TRBV7-9 | many | TRBD2 | TGTGCCAGCAGCTTACTTGGTGGGTCTAGCGGACAAGAGACCCAGTACTTC | CASSLLGGSSGQETQYF
TRBJ1-2 | TRBV28 | . | . | TGTGCCAGCTTAATCGGGGGGGACTATGGCTACACCTTC | CASLIGGDYGYTF
TRBJ2-5 | TRBV11-1 | many | TRBD2 | TGTGCCAGCAGCTACCTAGCGGGAGGGGGACAAGAGACCCAGTACTTC | CASSYLAGGGQETQYF
TRBJ2-7 | TRBV30 | many | . | TGTGCCTGGAGTTTTGGGGAAAACGAGCAGTACTTC | CAWSFGENEQYF
TRBJ2-3 | TRBV6-2/TRBV6-3 | . | TRBD2 | TGTGCCAGCAGCCGAGGACTAGCGGGGGTACAGAGACTGGATACGCAGTATTTT | CASSRGLAGVQRLDTQYF
TRBJ2-1 | TRBV2 | many | TRBD2 | TGTGCCAGCACGACTAGCGGGAGGGGTGATGAGCAGTTCTTC | CASTTSGRGDEQFF
TRBJ2-1 | TRBV24-1 | few | TRBD2 | TGTGCCACCAGTGATGCGACTAGCGGCTCCTACAATGAGCAGTTCTTC | CATSDATSGSYNEQFF
TRBJ2-1 | TRBV19 | . | TRBD1 | TGTGCCAGTAGTATAGCCGGGACAGGGTTGGATGAGCAGTTCTTC | CASSIAGTGLDEQFF
TRBJ1-5 | TRBV24-1 | . | . | TGTGCCACCAGTGCTGGGGGTAGCAATCAGCCCCAGCATTTT | CATSAGGSNQPQHF
TRBJ1-1 | TRBV6-5 | once | . | TGTGCCAGCAGTTACTCCCAGGGGCCTTTCAACACTGAAGCTTTCTTT | CASSYSQGPFNTEAFF
TRBJ2-5 | TRBV14 | many | . | TGTGCCAGCAGCCAAGGAGGGAAAGGGAAAGAGACCCAGTACTTC | CASSQGGKGKETQYF
TRBJ2-1 | TRBV19 | . | TRBD2 | TGTGCCAGTAGTTCAAGCGGGAGGGTCACCTACAATGAGCAGTTCTTC | CASSSSGRVTYNEQFF
TRBJ2-1 | TRBV13 | many | . | TGTGCCAGCAGCTTATGGTCCTCCGATGAGCAGTTCTTC | CASSLWSSDEQFF
TRBJ1-1 | TRBV18 | many | . | TGTGCCAGCTCACCCCACGGGGGAGGGACTGAAGCTTTCTTT | CASSPHGGGTEAFF
TRBJ2-1 | TRBV4-1 | . | . | TGCGCCAGCAGCCAAGAACCGGGATCATCTTATAATGAGCAGTTCTTC | CASSQEPGSSYNEQFF
TRBJ2-1 | TRBV18 | many | TRBD2 | TGTGCCAGCTCACCTGCGACTAGCGGGGTGGACAATGAGCAGTTCTTC | CASSPATSGVDNEQFF
TRBJ1-2 | TRBV27 | few | TRBD1 | TGTGCCAGCAGGGGGGGCGACAGGGGAGATCCTTATGGCTACACCTTC | CASRGGDRGDPYGYTF
TRBJ2-7 | TRBV5-1 | few | . | TGCGCCAGCAGCTTTCGGGTGGGGGGCTACGAGCAGTACTTC | CASSFRVGGYEQYF
TRBJ2-1 | TRBV20-1 | . | TRBD2 | TGCAGTGCTAGGCTCACTAGCGGGAGCTCCTACAATGAGCAGTTCTTC | CSARLTSGSSYNEQFF
TRBJ2-2 | TRBV6-2/TRBV6-3 | many | TRBD1 | TGTGCCAGCAGACAACAGGGGGCTGACACCGGGGAGCTGTTTTTT | CASRQQGADTGELFF
TRBJ2-1 | TRBV20-1 | many | TRBD2 | TGCAGTGCTAGTGGGGGGGGCTCCTACAATGAGCAGTTCTTC | CSASGGGSYNEQFF
TRBJ2-2 | TRBV6-1 | few | . | TGTGCCAGCAGCCCTCGGGGGACTTCGAACACCGGGGAGCTGTTTTTT | CASSPRGTSNTGELFF
TRBJ1-1 | TRBV19 | . | . | TGTGCCAGTAGTATCCTGGCAGAAGCTTTCTTT | CASSILAEAFF
TRBJ2-5 | TRBV20-1 | many | . | TGCAGTGCTCCTGCTAGCAACAAAGGGGAGACCCAGTACTTC | CSAPASNKGETQYF
TRBJ1-5 | TRBV6-5 | . | TRBD1 | TGTGCCAGCAGTTACAAGGGGCAGGGGGGCAATCAGCCCCAGCATTTT | CASSYKGQGGNQPQHF
TRBJ2-6 | TRBV6-2/TRBV6-3 | . | . | TGTGCCAGCAGTTATGAACGGGCCTCTGGGGCCAACGTCCTGACTTTC | CASSYERASGANVLTF
TRBJ1-1 | TRBV19 | few | . | TGTGCCAGTAGTATGCTTGGGCGGGGTGAAGCTTTCTTT | CASSMLGRGEAFF
TRBJ1-2 | TRBV12-3/TRBV12-4 | . | . | TGTGCCAGCAGTCCCTGGGCTGGAGAACTCTATGGCTACACCTTC | CASSPWAGELYGYTF
TRBJ2-7 | TRBV29-1 | many | . | TGCAGCGTTGAGGCCCTCAGCGGGACAGGAATCTACGAGCAGTACTTC | CSVEALSGTGIYEQYF
TRBJ2-1 | TRBV29-1 | once | . | TGCAGCGTTGAAGCGAGGAGCTCCTACAATGAGCAGTTCTTC | CSVEARSSYNEQFF
TRBJ2-7 | TRBV12-3/TRBV12-4 | many | TRBD1 | TGTGCCAGCAGTTTTGGCGGGACAGGGCGGTACGAGCAGTACTTC | CASSFGGTGRYEQYF
TRBJ2-3 | TRBV11-2 | many | . | TGTGCCAGCAGCATCTACTCCTTAGGTACAGATACGCAGTATTTT | CASSIYSLGTDTQYF
TRBJ1-1 | TRBV15 | many | . | TGTGCCACCAGCAGAGGGGAGAACACTGAAGCTTTCTTT | CATSRGENTEAFF
TRBJ1-6 | TRBV5-6 | many | TRBD1 | TGTGCCAGCAGCTGGATGGGGACAGGGGCTTCACCCCTCCACTTT | CASSWMGTGASPLHF
TRBJ2-7 | TRBV14 | . | . | TGTGCCAGCAGCCAACAAACGGGACGGTCTAACGAGCAGTACTTC | CASSQQTGRSNEQYF
TRBJ1-5 | TRBV7-8 | many | . | TGTGCCAGCAGCTTCGGTGTGGGGAACAATCAGCCCCAGCATTTT | CASSFGVGNNQPQHF
TRBJ2-7 | TRBV4-2 | few | TRBD1 | TGTGCCAGCAGCCAAGAATTGTCGACAGGGGGCTTCCTCAACGAGCAGTACTTC | CASSQELSTGGFLNEQYF
TRBJ2-3 | TRBV27 | many | TRBD2 | TGTGCCAGCAGTCCGGGACTACTCACAGATACGCAGTATTTT | CASSPGLLTDTQYF
TRBJ2-7 | TRBV18 | few | TRBD2 | TGTGCCAGCTCACCACCGGGACTAGCGGGAGTGGCGGTCTACGAGCAGTACTTC | CASSPPGLAGVAVYEQYF
TRBJ2-7 | TRBV12-3/TRBV12-4 | few | TRBD2 | TGTGCCAGCGGACCGAGCGGGAGGGCTTTCGAGCAGTACTTC | CASGPSGRAFEQYF
TRBJ1-6 | TRBV6-5 | . | . | TGTGCCAGCAGTTGGGACGGCAATAATTCACCCCTCCACTTT | CASSWDGNNSPLHF
TRBJ2-7 | TRBV7-2 | many | TRBD1 | TGTGCCAGCAGCCCGGGACAGTTCTACGAGCAGTACTTC | CASSPGQFYEQYF
TRBJ2-1 | TRBV20-1 | few | . | TGCAGTGCTTCCGGGCCGAATTCAAACAATGAGCAGTTCTTC | CSASGPNSNNEQFF
TRBJ1-6 | TRBV6-1 | few | . | TGTGCCACCTCCCGGCAGGGGAATTCACCCCTCCACTTT | CATSRQGNSPLHF
TRBJ2-7 | TRBV7-2 | many | TRBD2 | TGTGCCAGCAGCCCGGGACTAGCGGCGACCTACGAGCAGTACTTC | CASSPGLAATYEQYF
TRBJ1-6 | TRBV3-1 | . | . | TGTGCCAGCAGCCGTTACGGGGCTGAGGGGAATTCACCCCTCCACTTT | CASSRYGAEGNSPLHF
TRBJ2-2 | TRBV24-1 | . | TRBD1 | TGTGCCACCAGTGATTCCAAGCGGACAGGGAACACCAGGGAGCTGTTTTTT | CATSDSKRTGNTRELFF
TRBJ2-3 | TRBV11-2 | many | . | TGTGCCAGCAGCCTCTTTGGAACGACTAGAAGAGCTACGCAGTATTTT | CASSLFGTTRRATQYF
TRBJ1-5 | TRBV20-1 | few | . | TGCAGTGCTACCCCCCCTAACAGGGAGGGTCAGCCCCAGCATTTT | CSATPPNREGQPQHF
TRBJ2-3 | TRBV3-1 | many | TRBD2 | TGTGCCAGCAGCCAAGGGCTAGCGGGTACCTTAGGGGGTACGCAGTATTTT | CASSQGLAGTLGGTQYF
TRBJ1-2 | TRBV7-9 | many | . | TGTGCCAGCAACTCCGGGACCGGCACTAACTATGGCTACACCTTC | CASNSGTGTNYGYTF
TRBJ1-4 | TRBV18 | many | TRBD1 | TGTGCCAGCTCTCTACAGGGGCCCAAGAATGAAAAACTGTTTTTT | CASSLQGPKNEKLFF
TRBJ1-1 | TRBV7-2 | many | TRBD1 | TGTGCCAGCAGCTGGACAGGTTTGAACACTGAAGCTTTCTTT | CASSWTGLNTEAFF
TRBJ2-3 | TRBV30 | many | TRBD2 | TGTGCCTGGAGTGTGACTAGCGGGAGCTGGGATACGCAGTATTTT | CAWSVTSGSWDTQYF